This T cell receptor beta chain was recovered during a study of control samples from healthy donors and cancer patients. Trimming took 1 base from V and 6 from J, leaving 10 bases between them. Germline CDR1 SGHNT, CDR2 YYREEE (reference sequence). The CDR3 runs to 14 residues. The data were produced by immunoSEQ multiplex PCR, yet TCRdb's version contains in-frame clones alone and is incomplete. This table has over 100,000 clones, 80% to 95% appearing once. This receptor was taken from a man aged 18 to 29 in good health. Sequencing used blood. J is TRBJ2-2 and V is TRBV5-4, with no clear D. As DNA, the CDR3 is TGTGCCAGCAGCTTGCTGGGTTCCTCCGGGGAGCTGTTTTTT. It is translated as CASSLLGSSGELFF.